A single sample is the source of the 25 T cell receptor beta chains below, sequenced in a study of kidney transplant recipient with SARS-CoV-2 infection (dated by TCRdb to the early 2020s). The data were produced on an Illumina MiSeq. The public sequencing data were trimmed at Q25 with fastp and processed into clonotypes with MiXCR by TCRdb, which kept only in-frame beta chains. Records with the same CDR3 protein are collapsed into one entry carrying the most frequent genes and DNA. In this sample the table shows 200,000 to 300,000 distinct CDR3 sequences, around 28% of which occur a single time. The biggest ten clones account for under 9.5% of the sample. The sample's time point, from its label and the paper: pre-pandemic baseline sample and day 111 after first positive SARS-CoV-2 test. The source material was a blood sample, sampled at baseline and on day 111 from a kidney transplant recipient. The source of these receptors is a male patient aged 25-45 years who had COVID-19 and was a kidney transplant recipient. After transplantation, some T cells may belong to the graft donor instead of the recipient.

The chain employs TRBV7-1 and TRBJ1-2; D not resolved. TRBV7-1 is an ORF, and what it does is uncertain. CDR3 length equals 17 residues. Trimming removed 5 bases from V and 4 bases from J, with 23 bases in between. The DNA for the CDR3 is TGTGCCAGCAGCCGAAAGGGTCACGAGGGAAAGACCTATGGCTACACCTTC. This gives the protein CASSRKGHEGKTYGYTF.

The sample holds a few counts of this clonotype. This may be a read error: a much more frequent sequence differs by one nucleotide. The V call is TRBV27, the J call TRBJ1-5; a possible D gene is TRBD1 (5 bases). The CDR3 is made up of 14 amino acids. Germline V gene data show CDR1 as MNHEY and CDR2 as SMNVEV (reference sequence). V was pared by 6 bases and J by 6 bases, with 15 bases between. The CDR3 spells CASRWGDDSQPQHF. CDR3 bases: TGTGCCAGCAGGTGGGGGGATGATAGTCAGCCCCAGCATTTT.

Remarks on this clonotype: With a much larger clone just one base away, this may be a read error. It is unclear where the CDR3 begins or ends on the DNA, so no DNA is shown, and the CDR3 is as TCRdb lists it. CDR3 amino acids: CASGFGAGNQPQHF. The chain is built from TRBV11-2 and TRBJ1-5; TRBD1, as called in the table, went unchecked against the DNA. Including both end residues, the CDR3 is 14 amino acids long. Germline V gives CDR1 SGHAT, CDR2 FQNNGV.

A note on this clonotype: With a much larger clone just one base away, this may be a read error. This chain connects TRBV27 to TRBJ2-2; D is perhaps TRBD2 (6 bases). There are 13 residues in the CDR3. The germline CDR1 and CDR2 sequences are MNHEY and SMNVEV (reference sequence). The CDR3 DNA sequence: TGTGCCAGCAGTTTATTCCCTCCCGGGGGGCTGTTTTTT. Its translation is CASSLFPPGGLFF.

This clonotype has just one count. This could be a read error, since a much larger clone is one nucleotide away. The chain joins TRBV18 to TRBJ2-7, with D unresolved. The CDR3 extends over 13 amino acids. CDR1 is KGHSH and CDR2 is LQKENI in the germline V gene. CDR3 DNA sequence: TGTGCCAGCTCCGTGGGCCTCTCCTACGTGCAGTACTTC. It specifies CASSVGLSYVQYF. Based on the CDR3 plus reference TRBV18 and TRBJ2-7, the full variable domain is NAGVMQNPRHLVRRRGQEARLRCSPMKGHSHVYWYRQLPEEGLKFMVYLQKENIIDESGMPKERFSAEFPKEGPSILRIQQVVRGDSAAYFCASSVGLSYVQYFGPGTRLTVT.

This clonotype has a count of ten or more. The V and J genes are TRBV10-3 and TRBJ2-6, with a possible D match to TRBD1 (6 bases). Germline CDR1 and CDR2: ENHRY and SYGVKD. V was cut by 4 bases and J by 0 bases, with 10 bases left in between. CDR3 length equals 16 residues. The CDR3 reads CAISGDNHSGANVLTF. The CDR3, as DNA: TGTGCCATCAGTGGGGACAATCACTCTGGGGCCAACGTCCTGACTTTC.

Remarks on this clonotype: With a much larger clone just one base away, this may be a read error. The CDR3 sequence: CASNYREGGRKTYGYTF. The CDR3 region has the DNA TGTGCCAGCAATTATAGGGAAGGTGGGAGAAAGACCTATGGCTACACCTTC. The genes are TRBV6-6 and TRBJ1-2; D ambiguous. The V and J ends lost 7 bases and 4 bases respectively, with 25 bases between them. The V gene's germline CDR1 is MNHNY and CDR2 SVGAGI (reference sequence). This CDR3 contains 17 residues.

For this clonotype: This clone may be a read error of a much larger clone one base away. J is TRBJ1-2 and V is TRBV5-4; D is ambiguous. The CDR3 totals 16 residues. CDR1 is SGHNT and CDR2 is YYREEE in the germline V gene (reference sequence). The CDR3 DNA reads TGTGCCAGCCCTCATACCGTACCAGGAAAGACCTATGGCCACACCTTC. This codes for CASPHTVPGKTYGHTF. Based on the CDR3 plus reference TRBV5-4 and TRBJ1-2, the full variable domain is ETGVTQSPTHLIKTRGQQVTLRCSSQSGHNTVSWYQQALGQGPQFIFQYYREEENGRGNFPPRFSGLQFPNYSSELNVNALELDDSALYLCASPHTVPGKTYGHTFGSGTRLTVV.

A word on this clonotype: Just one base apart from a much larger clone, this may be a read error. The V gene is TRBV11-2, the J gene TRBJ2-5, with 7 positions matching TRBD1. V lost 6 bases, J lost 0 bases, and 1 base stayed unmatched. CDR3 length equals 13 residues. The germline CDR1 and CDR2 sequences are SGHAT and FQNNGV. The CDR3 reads CASRTGHQETQYF. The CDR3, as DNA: TGTGCCAGCAGGACAGGGCACCAAGAGACCCAGTACTTC.

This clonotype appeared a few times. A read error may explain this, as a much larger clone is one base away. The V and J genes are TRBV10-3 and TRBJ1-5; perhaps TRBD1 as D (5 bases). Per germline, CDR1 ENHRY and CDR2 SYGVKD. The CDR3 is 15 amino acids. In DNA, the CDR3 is TGTGCCATCAGTGAGGGGGGTGATAGCAATCAGTCCCAGCATTTT. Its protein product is CAISEGGDSNQSQHF.

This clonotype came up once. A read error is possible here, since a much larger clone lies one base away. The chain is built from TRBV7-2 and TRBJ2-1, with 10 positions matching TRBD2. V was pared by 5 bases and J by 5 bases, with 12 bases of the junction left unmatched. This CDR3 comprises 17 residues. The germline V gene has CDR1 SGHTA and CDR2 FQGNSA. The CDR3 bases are TGTGCCAGCAGCGGTCCGGGACTAGCGAGGCTTAACAATGAGCAGTTCTTC. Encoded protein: CASSGPGLARLNNEQFF.

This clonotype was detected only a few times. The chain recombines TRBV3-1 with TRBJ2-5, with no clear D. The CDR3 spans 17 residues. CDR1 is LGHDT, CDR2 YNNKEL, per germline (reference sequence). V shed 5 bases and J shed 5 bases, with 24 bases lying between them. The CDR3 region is CASSGFDPISFSETQYF. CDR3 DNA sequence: TGTGCCAGCAGCGGTTTTGATCCCATTTCTTTCTCTGAGACCCAGTACTTC.

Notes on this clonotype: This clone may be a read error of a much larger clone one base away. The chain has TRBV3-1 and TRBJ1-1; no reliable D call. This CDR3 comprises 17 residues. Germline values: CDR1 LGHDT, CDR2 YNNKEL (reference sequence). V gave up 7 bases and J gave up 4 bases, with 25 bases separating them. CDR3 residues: CASNTSRPISIRTEAFF. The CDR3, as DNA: TGTGCCAGCAACACCTCGCGTCCCATTTCAATTCGCACTGAAGCTTTCTTT.

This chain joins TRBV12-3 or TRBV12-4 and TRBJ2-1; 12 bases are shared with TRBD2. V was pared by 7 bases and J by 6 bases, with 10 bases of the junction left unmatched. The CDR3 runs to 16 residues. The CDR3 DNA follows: TGTGCCAGCACCGCGACTAGCGGGAGAGGTAGCAATGAGCAGTTCTTC. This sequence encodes CASTATSGRGSNEQFF.

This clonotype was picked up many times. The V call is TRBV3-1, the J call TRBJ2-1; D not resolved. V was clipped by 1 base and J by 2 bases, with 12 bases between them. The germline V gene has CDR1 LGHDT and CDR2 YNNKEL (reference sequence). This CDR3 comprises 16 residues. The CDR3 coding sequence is TGTGCCAGCAGCCAAGTGGGAAGCAAGGCCTACAATGAGCAGTTCTTC. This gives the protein CASSQVGSKAYNEQFF.

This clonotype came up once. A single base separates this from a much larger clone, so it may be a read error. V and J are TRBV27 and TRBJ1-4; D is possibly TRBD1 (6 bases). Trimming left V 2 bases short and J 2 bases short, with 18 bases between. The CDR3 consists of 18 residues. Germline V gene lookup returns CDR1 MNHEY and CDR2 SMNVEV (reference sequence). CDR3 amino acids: CASSLIGTRAVTNEKLFF. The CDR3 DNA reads TGTGCCAGCAGTTTAATTGGGACAAGGGCTGTGACTAATGAAAAACTGTTTTTT.

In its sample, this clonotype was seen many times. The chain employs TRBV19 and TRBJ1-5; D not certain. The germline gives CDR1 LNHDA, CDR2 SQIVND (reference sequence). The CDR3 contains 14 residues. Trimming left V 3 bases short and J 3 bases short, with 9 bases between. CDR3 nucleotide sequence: TGTGCCAGTAGTATTGGTCGTGACAATCAGCCCCAGCATTTT. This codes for CASSIGRDNQPQHF.

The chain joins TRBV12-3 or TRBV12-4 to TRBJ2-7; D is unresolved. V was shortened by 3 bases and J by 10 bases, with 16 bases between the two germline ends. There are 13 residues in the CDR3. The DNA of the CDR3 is TGTGCCAGCAGTTTTGGGCTACAAGAGGCCCAGTACTTC. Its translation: CASSFGLQEAQYF.

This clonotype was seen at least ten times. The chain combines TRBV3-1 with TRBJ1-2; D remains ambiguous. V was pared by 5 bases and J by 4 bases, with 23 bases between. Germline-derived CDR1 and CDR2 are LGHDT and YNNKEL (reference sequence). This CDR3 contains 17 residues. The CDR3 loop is CASSREHTLRKTYGYTF. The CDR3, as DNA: TGTGCCAGCAGCAGAGAGCACACCCTTCGAAAGACCTATGGCTACACCTTC.

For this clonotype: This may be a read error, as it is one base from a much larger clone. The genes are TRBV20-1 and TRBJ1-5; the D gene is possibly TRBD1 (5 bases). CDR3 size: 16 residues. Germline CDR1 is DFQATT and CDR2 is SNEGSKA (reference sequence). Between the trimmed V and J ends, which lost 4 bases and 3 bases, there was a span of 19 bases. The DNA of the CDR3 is TGCAGTGCTATAGATAATAGGGCAGGGAACAATCAGCCCCAGCATTTT. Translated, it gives CSAIDNRAGNNQPQHF.

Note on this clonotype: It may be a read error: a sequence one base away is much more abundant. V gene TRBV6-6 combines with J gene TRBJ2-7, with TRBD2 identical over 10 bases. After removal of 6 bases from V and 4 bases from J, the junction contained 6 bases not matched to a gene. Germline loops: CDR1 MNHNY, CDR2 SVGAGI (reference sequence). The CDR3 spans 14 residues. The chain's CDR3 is CASSPLAGAYEQYF. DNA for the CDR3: TGTGCCAGCAGCCCCCTAGCGGGAGCTTACGAGCAGTACTTC.

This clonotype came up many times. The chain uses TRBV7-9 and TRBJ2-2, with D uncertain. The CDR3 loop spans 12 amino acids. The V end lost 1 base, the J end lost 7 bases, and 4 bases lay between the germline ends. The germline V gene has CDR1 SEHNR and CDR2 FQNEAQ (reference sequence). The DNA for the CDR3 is TGTGCCAGCAGCTTAGGGTTCGGGGAGCTGTTTTTT. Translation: CASSLGFGELFF. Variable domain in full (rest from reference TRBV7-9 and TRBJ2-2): DTGVSQNPRHKITKRGQNVTFRCDPISEHNRLYWYRQTLGQGPEFLTYFQNEAQLEKSRLLSDRFSAERPKGSFSTLEIQRTEQGDSAMYLCASSLGFGELFFGEGSRLTVL.

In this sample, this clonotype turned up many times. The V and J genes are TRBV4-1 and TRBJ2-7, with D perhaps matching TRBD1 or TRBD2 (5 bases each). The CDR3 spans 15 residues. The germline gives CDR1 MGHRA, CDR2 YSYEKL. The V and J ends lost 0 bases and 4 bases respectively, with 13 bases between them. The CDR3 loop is CASSQDGTGYYEQYF. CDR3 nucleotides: TGCGCCAGCAGCCAAGACGGGACGGGGTATTACGAGCAGTACTTC.

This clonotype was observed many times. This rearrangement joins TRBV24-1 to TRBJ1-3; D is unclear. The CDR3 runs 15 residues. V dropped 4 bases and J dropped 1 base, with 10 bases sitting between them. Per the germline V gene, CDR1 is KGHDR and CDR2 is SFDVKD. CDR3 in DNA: TGTGCCACCAGTGAACCCGGACCATCTGGAAACACCATATATTTT. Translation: CATSEPGPSGNTIYF.

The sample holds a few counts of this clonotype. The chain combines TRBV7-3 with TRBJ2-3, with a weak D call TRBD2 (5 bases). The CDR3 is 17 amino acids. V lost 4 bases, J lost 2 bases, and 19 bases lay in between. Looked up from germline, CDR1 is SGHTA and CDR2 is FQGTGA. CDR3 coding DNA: TGTGCCAGCAGCTCCCGCGCCGGTCGGGGATACACAGATACGCAGTATTTT. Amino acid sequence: CASSSRAGRGYTDTQYF. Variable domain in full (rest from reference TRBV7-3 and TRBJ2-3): GAGVSQTPSNKVTEKGKYVELRCDPISGHTALYWYRQSLGQGPEFLIYFQGTGAADDSGLPNDRFFAVRPEGSVSTLKIQRTERGDSAVYLCASSSRAGRGYTDTQYFGPGTRLTVL.